The clone carrying this T cell receptor beta chain was detected many times. Antigen specificity is unknown. Per the authors' pipeline: Construction of a distant-metastasis classifier for papillary thyroid cancer relied on CDR3 differences across clinicopathological groups. TCRdb reanalyzed the PCR reads with MiXCR. What appears here as the V and J calls and clone size reflects TCRdb's work, not the paper's. The sample has 20,000 to 25,000 clones, over 9.5% seen once. This sample stems from a study of metastatic and nonmetastatic thyroid tumors. Study in general: Repertoire comparison spanned blood and tumor or nodule tissue of malignant and benign thyroid patients.

None of the patients had undergone any treatment ahead of thyroid surgery. Findings of the study overall: Malignant thyroid tumors reportedly had TCR beta diversity that was significantly higher than in benign nodules, in blood and tumor.

Trimming removed 4 bases at V and 9 bases at J, with 13 bases between. This CDR3 contains 13 residues. Germline-derived CDR1 and CDR2 are MNHNS and SASEGT. The sequenced sample consisted of blood. V is TRBV6-1 and J is TRBJ1-5; possibly TRBD1 for D (6 bases). The clonotype originates from a female donor with papillary thyroid cancer or a benign thyroid nodule (not recorded which). Some clones in this sample may be carry-over from other donors' samples. As DNA, the CDR3 is TGTGCCAGCAGTGCCGGGGGGCAAAGGCCCCAGCATTTT. Translating it yields CASSAGGQRPQHF.